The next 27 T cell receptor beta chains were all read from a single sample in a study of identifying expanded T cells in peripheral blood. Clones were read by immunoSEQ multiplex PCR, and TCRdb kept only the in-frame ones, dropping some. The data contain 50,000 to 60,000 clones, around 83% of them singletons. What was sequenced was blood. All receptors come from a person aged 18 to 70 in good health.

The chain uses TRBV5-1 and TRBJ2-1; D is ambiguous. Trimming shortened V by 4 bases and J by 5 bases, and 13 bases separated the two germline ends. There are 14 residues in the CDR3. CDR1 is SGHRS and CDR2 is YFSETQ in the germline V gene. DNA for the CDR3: TGCGCCAGCAGCATCCGGGTCTCTCACAATGAGCAGTTCTTC. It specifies CASSIRVSHNEQFF.

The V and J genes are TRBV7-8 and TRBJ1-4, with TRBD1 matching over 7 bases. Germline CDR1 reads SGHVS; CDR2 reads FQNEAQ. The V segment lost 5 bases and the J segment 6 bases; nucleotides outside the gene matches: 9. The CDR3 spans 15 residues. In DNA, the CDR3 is TGTGCCAGCAGCCGTGAGGGGGCTTCCTATGAAAAACTGTTTTTT. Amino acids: CASSREGASYEKLFF.

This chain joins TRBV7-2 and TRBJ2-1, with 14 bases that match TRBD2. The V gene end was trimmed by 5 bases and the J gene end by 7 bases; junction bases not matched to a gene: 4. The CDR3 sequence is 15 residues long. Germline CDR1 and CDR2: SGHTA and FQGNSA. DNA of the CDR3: TGTGCCAGCAGCATAGGGACTAGCGGGAGAAATGAGCAGTTCTTC. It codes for CASSIGTSGRNEQFF. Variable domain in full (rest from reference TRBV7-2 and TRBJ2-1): GAGVSQSPSNKVTEKGKDVELRCDPISGHTALYWYRQSLGQGLEFLIYFQGNSAPDKSGLPSDRFSAERTGGSVSTLTIQRTQQEDSAVYLCASSIGTSGRNEQFFGPGTRLTVL.

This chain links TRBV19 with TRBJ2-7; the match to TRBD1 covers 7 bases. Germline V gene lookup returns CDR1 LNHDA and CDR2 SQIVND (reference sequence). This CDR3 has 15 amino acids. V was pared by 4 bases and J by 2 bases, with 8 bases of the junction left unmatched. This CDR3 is CASSTDYRGTYEQYF. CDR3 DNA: TGTGCCAGTAGTACCGATTACAGGGGTACCTACGAGCAGTACTTC.

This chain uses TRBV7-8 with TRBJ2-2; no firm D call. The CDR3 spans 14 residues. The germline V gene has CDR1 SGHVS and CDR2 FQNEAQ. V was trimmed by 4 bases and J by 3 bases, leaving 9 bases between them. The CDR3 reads CASSSRDYTGELFF. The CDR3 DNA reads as TGTGCCAGCAGCTCTAGGGATTACACCGGGGAGCTGTTTTTT. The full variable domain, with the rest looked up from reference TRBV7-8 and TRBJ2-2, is GAGVSQSPRYKVAKRGQDVALRCDPISGHVSLFWYQQALGQGPEFLTYFQNEAQLDKSGLPSDRFFAERPEGSVSTLKIQRTQQEDSAVYLCASSSRDYTGELFFGEGSRLTVL.

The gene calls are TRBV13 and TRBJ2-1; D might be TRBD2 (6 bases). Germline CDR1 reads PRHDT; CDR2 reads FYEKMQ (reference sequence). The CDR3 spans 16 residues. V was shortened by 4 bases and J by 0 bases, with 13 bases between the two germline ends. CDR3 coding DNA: TGTGCCAGCAGCTGGCGCGGGATTAGCTCCTACAATGAGCAGTTCTTC. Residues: CASSWRGISSYNEQFF.

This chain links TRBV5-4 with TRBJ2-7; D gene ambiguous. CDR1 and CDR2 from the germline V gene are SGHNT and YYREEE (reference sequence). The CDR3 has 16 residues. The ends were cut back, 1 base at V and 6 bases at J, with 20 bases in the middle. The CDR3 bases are TGTGCCAGCAGCTTGTCCGTCTTGGGTCTAATGGGCGAGCAGTACGTC. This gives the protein CASSLSVLGLMGEQYV.

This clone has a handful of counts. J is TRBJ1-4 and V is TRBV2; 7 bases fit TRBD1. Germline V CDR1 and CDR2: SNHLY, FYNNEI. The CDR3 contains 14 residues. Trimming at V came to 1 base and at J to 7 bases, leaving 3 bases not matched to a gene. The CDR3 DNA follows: TGTGCCAGCAGTGAAGACAGGGGAAGTGAAAAACTGTTTTTT. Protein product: CASSEDRGSEKLFF.

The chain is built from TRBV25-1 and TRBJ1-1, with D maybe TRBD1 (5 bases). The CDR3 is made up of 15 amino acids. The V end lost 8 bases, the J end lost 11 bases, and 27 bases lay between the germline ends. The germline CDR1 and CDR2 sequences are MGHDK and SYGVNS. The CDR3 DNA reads TGTGCCAGCCTTCATTTTGGGGGGAGGGCGTCCGAGGCTTTCTTT. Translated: CASLHFGGRASEAFF.

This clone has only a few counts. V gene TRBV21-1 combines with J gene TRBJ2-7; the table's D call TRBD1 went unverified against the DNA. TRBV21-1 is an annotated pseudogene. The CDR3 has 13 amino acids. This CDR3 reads CATSDRGIGEQYF. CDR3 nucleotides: TGTGCCACCTCGGACAGGGGGATTGGGGAGCAGTACTTC.

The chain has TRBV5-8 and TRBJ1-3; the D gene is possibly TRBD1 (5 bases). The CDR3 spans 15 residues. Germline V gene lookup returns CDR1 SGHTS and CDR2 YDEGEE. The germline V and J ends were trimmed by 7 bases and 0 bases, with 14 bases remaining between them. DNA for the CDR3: TGTGCCAGCTCCCGGGGCGGGGCCTCTGGAAACACCATATATTTT. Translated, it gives CASSRGGASGNTIYF.

The CDR3 DNA reads TGTGCCAGCAGCTTAAGGAGCGGTGGGATTAACACAGATACGCAGTATTTT. This encodes CASSLRSGGINTDTQYF. The chain links TRBV7-3 to TRBJ2-3, with a tentative D call TRBD2 (5 bases). The CDR3 has 17 amino acids. Germline V gene data show CDR1 as SGHTA and CDR2 as FQGTGA. Trimming cost V 1 base and J 2 bases, with 16 bases left between them.

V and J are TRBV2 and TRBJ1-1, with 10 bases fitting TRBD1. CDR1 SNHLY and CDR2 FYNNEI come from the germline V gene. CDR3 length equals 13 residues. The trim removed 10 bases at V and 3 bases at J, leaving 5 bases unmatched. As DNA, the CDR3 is TGTGCCAACCGGGACAGGGGATACACTGAAGCTTTCTTT. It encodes CANRDRGYTEAFF.

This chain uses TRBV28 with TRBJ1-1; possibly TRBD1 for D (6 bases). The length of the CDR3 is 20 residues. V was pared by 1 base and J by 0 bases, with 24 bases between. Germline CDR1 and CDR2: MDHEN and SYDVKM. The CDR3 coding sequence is TGTGCCAGCAGTTTATCCTTCGTACAGGGTACGCGGTTCGTGAACACTGAAGCTTTCTTT. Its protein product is CASSLSFVQGTRFVNTEAFF.

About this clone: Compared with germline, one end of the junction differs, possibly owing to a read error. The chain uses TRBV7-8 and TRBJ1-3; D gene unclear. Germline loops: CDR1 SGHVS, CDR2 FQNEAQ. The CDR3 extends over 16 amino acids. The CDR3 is CASSIAGKSSGNTIYF. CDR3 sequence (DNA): TGTGCCAGCAGCATAGCCGGGAAGAGCTCTGGAAACACCATATATTTT.

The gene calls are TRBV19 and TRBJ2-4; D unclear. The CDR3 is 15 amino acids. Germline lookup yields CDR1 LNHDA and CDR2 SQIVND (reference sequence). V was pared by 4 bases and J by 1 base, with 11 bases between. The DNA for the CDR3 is TGTGCCAGTAGTAATGTGGGTTGGGCCAAAAACATTCAGTACTTC. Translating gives CASSNVGWAKNIQYF.

The CDR3 here is CASSQVSDRGETQYF. CDR3 DNA: TGCGCCAGCAGCCAAGTATCGGACAGGGGAGAGACCCAGTACTTC. The chain joins TRBV4-3 to TRBJ2-5, with TRBD1 matching over 9 bases. The CDR3 covers 15 residues. Germline CDR1 and CDR2: LGHNA and YSLEER. The J segment lost 4 bases and the V segment lost 1 base, leaving 4 bases of the junction unmatched.

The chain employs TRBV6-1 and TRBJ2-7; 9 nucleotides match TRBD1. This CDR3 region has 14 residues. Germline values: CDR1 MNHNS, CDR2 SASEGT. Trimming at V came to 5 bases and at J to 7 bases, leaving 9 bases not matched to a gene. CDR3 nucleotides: TGTGCCAGCAGTCTACAGGGGGCGACAGGTGAGCAGTACGTC. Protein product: CASSLQGATGEQYV.

The CDR3 loop is CAWSTAAPSNEQFF. The DNA for the CDR3 is TGTGCCTGGAGTACAGCGGCCCCCTCAAATGAGCAGTTCTTC. The rearrangement links TRBV30 to TRBJ2-1; D might be TRBD2 (5 bases). V lost 2 bases, J lost 7 bases, and 15 bases lay in between. The CDR3 is 14 residues long. Germline CDR1 reads GTSNPN; CDR2 reads SVGIG (reference sequence).

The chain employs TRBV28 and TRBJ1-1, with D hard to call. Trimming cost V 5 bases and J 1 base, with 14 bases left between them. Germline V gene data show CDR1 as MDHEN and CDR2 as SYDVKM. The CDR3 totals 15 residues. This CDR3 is CASSRGGYRNTEAFF. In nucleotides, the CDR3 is TGTGCCAGCAGTCGTGGAGGGTACCGGAACACTGAAGCTTTCTTT.

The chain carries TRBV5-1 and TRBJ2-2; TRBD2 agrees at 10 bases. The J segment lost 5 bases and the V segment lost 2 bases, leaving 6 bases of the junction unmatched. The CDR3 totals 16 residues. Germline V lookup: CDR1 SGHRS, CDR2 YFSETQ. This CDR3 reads CASSFRSGGPTGELFF. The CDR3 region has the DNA TGCGCCAGCAGCTTCCGTAGCGGGGGGCCGACCGGGGAGCTGTTTTTT.

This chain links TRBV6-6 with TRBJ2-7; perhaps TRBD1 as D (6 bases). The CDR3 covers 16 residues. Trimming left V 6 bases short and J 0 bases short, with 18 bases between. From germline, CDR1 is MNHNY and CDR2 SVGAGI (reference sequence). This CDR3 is CASSHGLQGSSYEQYF. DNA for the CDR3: TGTGCCAGCAGCCATGGCTTACAGGGTAGCTCCTACGAGCAGTACTTC.

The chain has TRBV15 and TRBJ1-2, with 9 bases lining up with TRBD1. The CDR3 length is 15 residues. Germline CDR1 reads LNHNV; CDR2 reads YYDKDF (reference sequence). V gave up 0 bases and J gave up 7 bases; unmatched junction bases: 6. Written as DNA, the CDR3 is TGTGCCACCAGCAGAGATACAGGGGGCGCGATTGGCTACACCTTC. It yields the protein CATSRDTGGAIGYTF.

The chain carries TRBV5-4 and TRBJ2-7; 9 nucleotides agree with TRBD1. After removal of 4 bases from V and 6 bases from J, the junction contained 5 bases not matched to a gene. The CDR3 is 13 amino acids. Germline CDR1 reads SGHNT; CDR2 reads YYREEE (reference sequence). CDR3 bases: TGTGCCAGCAGCACTATGACAGGGGGCGAGCAGTACTTC. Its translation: CASSTMTGGEQYF.

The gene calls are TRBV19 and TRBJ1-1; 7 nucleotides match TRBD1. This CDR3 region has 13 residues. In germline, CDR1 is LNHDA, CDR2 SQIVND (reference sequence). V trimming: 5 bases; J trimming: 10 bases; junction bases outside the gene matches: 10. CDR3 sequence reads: CASSSTRQGGAFF. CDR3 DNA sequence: TGTGCCAGTAGTTCAACCCGACAGGGCGGAGCTTTCTTT.

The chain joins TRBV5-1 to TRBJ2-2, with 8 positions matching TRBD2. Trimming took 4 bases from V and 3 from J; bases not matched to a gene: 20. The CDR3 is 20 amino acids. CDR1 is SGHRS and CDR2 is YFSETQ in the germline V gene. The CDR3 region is CASSPRQTGRAVWDTGELFF. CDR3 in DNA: TGCGCCAGCAGCCCAAGACAGACCGGGAGGGCCGTTTGGGACACCGGGGAGCTGTTTTTT.

Here the CDR3 DNA reads TGTGCCAGCAGTTCAGTAGCCAGGGGCGCAGATACGCAGTATTTT. This gives the protein CASSSVARGADTQYF. The chain is built from TRBV5-4 and TRBJ2-3; D perhaps matches TRBD1 (6 bases). This CDR3 contains 15 residues. The V gene's germline CDR1 is SGHNT and CDR2 YYREEE (reference sequence). Trimming removed 5 bases at V and 4 bases at J, with 17 bases between.